The 18 T cell receptor beta chains below were found in one sample sequenced in a study of cytomegalovirus exposure and HLA in healthy donors. Amplification used 60 Vbeta primers and 13 Jbeta primers. Assay: immunoSEQ multiplex PCR; the TCRdb copy retains only in-frame clones and omits some. The sample consists of some 94,000 clones, 69% of them appearing once. Material for sequencing was PBMCs. These receptors were taken from a man between 50 and 59 years old in good health and CMV-seronegative.

The chain recombines TRBV2 with TRBJ2-7; the D is unclear. This CDR3 has 12 residues. With 1 base removed from V and 5 bases from J, the gap between germline ends came to 6 bases. CDR1 is SNHLY and CDR2 is FYNNEI in the germline V gene. The CDR3, as DNA: TGTGCCAGCAGTGAAGGGCCGCACGAGCAGTACTTC. Protein sequence: CASSEGPHEQYF.

This clone showed up just a few times. The chain carries TRBV5-1 and TRBJ1-3; D possibly corresponds to TRBD1 (5 bases). Trimming left V 4 bases short and J 1 base short, with 9 bases between. There are 14 residues in the CDR3. The germline V gene has CDR1 SGHRS and CDR2 YFSETQ. This CDR3 reads CASSPGGSGNTIYF. The CDR3 DNA follows: TGCGCCAGCAGCCCGGGGGGGTCTGGAAACACCATATATTTT. Based on the CDR3 plus reference TRBV5-1 and TRBJ1-3, the full variable domain is KAGVTQTPRYLIKTRGQQVTLSCSPISGHRSVSWYQQTPGQGLQFLFEYFSETQRNKGNFPGRFSGRQFSNSRSEMNVSTLELGDSALYLCASSPGGSGNTIYFGEGSWLTVV.

The rearrangement links TRBV27 to TRBJ2-3; D is possibly TRBD2 (6 bases). The CDR3 is made up of 16 amino acids. Germline CDR1 reads MNHEY; CDR2 reads SMNVEV (reference sequence). The V end lost 2 bases, the J end lost 0 bases, and 12 bases lay between the germline ends. For the CDR3, the DNA is TGTGCCAGCAGTTTAAGGAGGGACCCTAGCACAGATACGCAGTATTTT. This codes for CASSLRRDPSTDTQYF.

This chain connects TRBV10-3 to TRBJ1-2; TRBD1 matches at 8 bases. Germline V gives CDR1 ENHRY, CDR2 SYGVKD. Trimming at V came to 6 bases and at J to 3 bases, leaving 3 bases not matched to a gene. This CDR3 region has 13 residues. In nucleotides, the CDR3 is TGTGCCATCAGGGAGGACAGGGACTATGGCTACACCTTC. Residues: CAIREDRDYGYTF.

V and J are TRBV4-3 and TRBJ2-3; unclear D gene. CDR3 size: 15 residues. Germline assignment: CDR1 LGHNA and CDR2 YSLEER. V was shortened by 0 bases and J by 4 bases, with 11 bases between the two germline ends. The CDR3 region is CASSQDIPGSDTQYF. The CDR3, as DNA: TGCGCCAGCAGCCAAGATATCCCGGGTTCAGATACGCAGTATTTT.

Regarding this clone: The sample has other DNA sequences that encode this CDR3 too. This chain joins TRBV4-3 and TRBJ2-3, with 12 bases fitting TRBD2. The CDR3 is made up of 16 amino acids. Trimming cost V 2 bases and J 3 bases; bases outside gene matches: 3. Per germline, CDR1 LGHNA and CDR2 YSLEER. The CDR3 sequence: CASSQLAGGPTDTQYF. DNA for the CDR3: TGCGCCAGCAGCCAACTAGCGGGAGGGCCGACAGATACGCAGTATTTT.

V and J are TRBV2 and TRBJ2-1; D ambiguous. Trimming left V 11 bases short and J 0 bases short, with 11 bases between. Germline CDR1 reads SNHLY; CDR2 reads FYNNEI. This CDR3 has 13 amino acids. The CDR3 protein is CAPRLSSYNEQFF. For the CDR3, the DNA is TGTGCCCCCAGACTGAGCTCCTACAATGAGCAGTTCTTC.

Written as DNA, the CDR3 is TGCGCCAGCAGCTCGCTAGCAGGGGGAGCAGATACGCAGTATTTT. It codes for CASSSLAGGADTQYF. The chain joins TRBV5-1 to TRBJ2-3; 7 positions agree with TRBD1. The CDR3 runs 15 residues. The V gene end was trimmed by 3 bases and the J gene end by 4 bases; junction bases not matched to a gene: 8. Germline values: CDR1 SGHRS, CDR2 YFSETQ.

The rearrangement uses TRBV28 and TRBJ2-3; D possibly corresponds to TRBD1 (6 bases). The CDR3 loop spans 16 amino acids. Germline V CDR1 and CDR2: MDHEN, SYDVKM. The V end was cut by 5 bases, the J end by 2 bases, with 17 bases between. CDR3 sequence: CASSPWAGVYTDTQYF. DNA of the CDR3: TGTGCCAGCAGTCCATGGGCAGGGGTGTACACAGATACGCAGTATTTT.

The chain joins TRBV18 to TRBJ1-5; D call uncertain. CDR3 length: 13 residues. The germline V gene has CDR1 KGHSH and CDR2 LQKENI. Trimming removed 2 bases at V and 4 bases at J, with 6 bases between. The CDR3 DNA reads TGTGCCAGCTCACCAGGCGGAAATCAGCCCCAGCATTTT. This sequence encodes CASSPGGNQPQHF.

The chain joins TRBV11-2 to TRBJ1-2, with 9 bases fitting TRBD1. With 0 bases clipped from V and 7 bases from J, the junction kept 12 bases outside the gene matches. CDR1 SGHAT and CDR2 FQNNGV come from the germline V gene. The CDR3 covers 17 residues. The CDR3 region is CASSLDRRGTGPFGYTF. The CDR3, as DNA: TGTGCCAGCAGCTTAGATCGTAGGGGGACAGGGCCCTTTGGCTACACCTTC.

This chain connects TRBV19 to TRBJ1-5; D gene uncertain. Per germline, CDR1 LNHDA and CDR2 SQIVND (reference sequence). Trimming shortened V by 3 bases and J by 5 bases, and 11 bases separated the two germline ends. The CDR3 length is 14 residues. The chain's CDR3 is CASSIVMGYQPQHF. In DNA, the CDR3 is TGTGCCAGTAGTATCGTTATGGGCTATCAGCCCCAGCATTTT.

V and J are TRBV6-1 and TRBJ1-2; TRBD1 agrees at 7 bases. Losses at the gene ends were 7 bases for V and 1 base for J; bases not matched to a gene: 9. This CDR3 is built from 15 residues. Germline V gene lookup returns CDR1 MNHNS and CDR2 SASEGT. The CDR3 DNA sequence: TGTGCCAGCACCAAAGGACAGGAGGTTAACTATGGCTACACCTTC. This encodes CASTKGQEVNYGYTF.

The chain recombines TRBV5-6 with TRBJ2-3, with 13 bases identical to TRBD2. Trimming removed 2 bases from V and 12 bases from J; junction bases left unmatched: 6. Per the germline V gene, CDR1 is SGHDT and CDR2 is YYEEEE. CDR3 length equals 14 residues. In DNA, the CDR3 is TGTGCCAGCAGCTTCTGGACTAGCGGGGGTAGTCAGTATTTT. It codes for CASSFWTSGGSQYF.

V and J are TRBV7-2 and TRBJ2-5, with 8 bases lining up with TRBD2. From germline, CDR1 is SGHTA and CDR2 FQGNSA. With 1 base clipped from V and 4 bases from J, the junction kept 11 bases outside the gene matches. The CDR3 consists of 17 residues. The CDR3 is CASSLVTSGSSRETQYF. In DNA form, the CDR3 reads TGTGCCAGCAGCTTAGTTACGAGCGGGAGTTCACGAGAGACCCAGTACTTC.

The V and J genes are TRBV5-1 and TRBJ2-2, with 10 bases identical to TRBD2. V gave up 0 bases and J gave up 5 bases; unmatched junction bases: 4. This CDR3 contains 16 residues. CDR1 is SGHRS, CDR2 YFSETQ, per germline. The CDR3 nucleotides read TGCGCCAGCAGCTTGGACCCAGCGGGAGGGACCGGGGAGCTGTTTTTT. This gives the protein CASSLDPAGGTGELFF.

The chain joins TRBV14 to TRBJ1-2; no definite D call. The germline V gene encodes CDR1 SGHDN and CDR2 FVKESK. This CDR3 has 15 amino acids. The V gene lost 4 bases and the J gene lost 4 bases, with 16 bases spanning the gap. The CDR3 DNA is TGTGCCAGCAGCCCCCGGCAGGCCACCCCCTATGGCTACACCTTC. Translated: CASSPRQATPYGYTF.

This clone was seen more than once but under ten times. The chain is built from TRBV19 and TRBJ1-5, with D possibly matching TRBD1 (5 bases). This CDR3 is built from 13 residues. The germline V gene encodes CDR1 LNHDA and CDR2 SQIVND (reference sequence). V lost 6 bases to trimming and J lost 2 bases, with 8 bases between them. The CDR3 DNA reads as TGTGCCAGTAGGGCCAGGGGCAATCAGCCCCAGCATTTT. It yields the protein CASRARGNQPQHF.